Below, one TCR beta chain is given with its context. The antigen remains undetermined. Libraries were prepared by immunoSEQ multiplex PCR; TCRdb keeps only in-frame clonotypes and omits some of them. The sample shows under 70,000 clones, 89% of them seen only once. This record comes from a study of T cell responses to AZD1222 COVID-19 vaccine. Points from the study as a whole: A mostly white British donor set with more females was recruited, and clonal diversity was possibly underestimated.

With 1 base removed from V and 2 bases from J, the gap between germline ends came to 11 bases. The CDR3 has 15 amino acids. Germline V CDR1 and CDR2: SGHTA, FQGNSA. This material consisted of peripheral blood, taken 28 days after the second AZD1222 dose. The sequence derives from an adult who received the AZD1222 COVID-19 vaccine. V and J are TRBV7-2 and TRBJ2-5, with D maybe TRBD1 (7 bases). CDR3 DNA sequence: TGTGCCAGCAGCTTAGAGGGGGGACAGCAAGAGACCCAGTACTTC. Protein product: CASSLEGGQQETQYF.